A single sample gave rise to the 17 T cell receptor beta chains below, sequenced in a study of cytomegalovirus exposure and HLA in healthy donors. Use of 60 Vbeta and 13 Jbeta primers characterized the PCR. The data were produced by immunoSEQ multiplex PCR, yet TCRdb's version contains in-frame clones alone and is incomplete. The sample consists of approximately 87,000 clones, 80% to 90% of them appearing once. The sequenced sample consisted of PBMCs. These receptors were taken from a woman aged 18-30 years in good health and CMV-seropositive.

The chain employs TRBV2 and TRBJ2-7; TRBD2 agrees at 7 bases. The CDR3 contains 12 residues. V was pared by 7 bases and J by 4 bases, with 4 bases of the junction left unmatched. In germline, CDR1 is SNHLY, CDR2 FYNNEI. The CDR3 protein is CASNGGRYEQYF. The CDR3 DNA is TGTGCCAGCAACGGCGGGAGATACGAGCAGTACTTC.

The chain employs TRBV6-4 and TRBJ2-3; 9 nucleotides match TRBD2. CDR3 size: 13 residues. CDR1 and CDR2 (germline): MRHNA, SNTAGT. V gave up 8 bases and J gave up 4 bases; unmatched junction bases: 4. The CDR3 protein is CASSSGEADTQYF. CDR3 bases: TGTGCCAGCTCTAGCGGGGAGGCAGATACGCAGTATTTT.

The chain uses TRBV15 and TRBJ1-2, with 8 bases that match TRBD1. The CDR3 spans 14 residues. Germline V lookup: CDR1 LNHNV, CDR2 YYDKDF (reference sequence). With V trimmed by 3 bases and J by 3 bases, 3 bases remained unmatched. For the CDR3, the DNA is TGTGCCACCAGCAGCCCGACAGGGGACTATGGCTACACCTTC. Translated, it gives CATSSPTGDYGYTF. The full variable domain, with the rest looked up from reference TRBV15 and TRBJ1-2, is DAMVIQNPRYQVTQFGKPVTLSCSQTLNHNVMYWYQQKSSQAPKLLFHYYDKDFNNEADTPDNFQSRRPNTSFCFLDIRSPGLGDTAMYLCATSSPTGDYGYTFGSGTRLTVV.

V gene TRBV5-1 combines with J gene TRBJ2-3; possibly TRBD2 for D (5 bases). From germline, CDR1 is SGHRS and CDR2 YFSETQ. CDR3 length equals 15 residues. V was clipped by 2 bases and J by 1 base, with 11 bases between them. CDR3 DNA sequence: TGCGCCAGCAGCTTACTAGTTTCGGGCACAGATACGCAGTATTTT. As protein: CASSLLVSGTDTQYF. Filled out from reference TRBV5-1 and TRBJ2-3, the complete variable domain reads KAGVTQTPRYLIKTRGQQVTLSCSPISGHRSVSWYQQTPGQGLQFLFEYFSETQRNKGNFPGRFSGRQFSNSRSEMNVSTLELGDSALYLCASSLLVSGTDTQYFGPGTRLTVL.

Only a few counts were recorded for this clone. At one boundary the junction diverges from the germline segment, which might be a read error. V is TRBV23-1 and J is TRBJ1-4, with 7 bases lining up with TRBD1. TRBV23-1 is placed among ORFs of uncertain function. CDR3 length equals 17 residues. The CDR3 spells CDSSQSGQGATNEKLFF. The CDR3 bases are TGCGACAGCAGTCAATCGGGGCAGGGGGCAACTAATGAAAAACTGTTTTTT.

The chain joins TRBV5-4 to TRBJ2-7; a weak D match, TRBD2 (5 bases). This CDR3 has 14 amino acids. V was cut by 4 bases and J by 0 bases, with 11 bases left in between. Germline assignment: CDR1 SGHNT and CDR2 YYREEE (reference sequence). Here the CDR3 reads CASSPYGSSYEQYF. The DNA for the CDR3 is TGTGCCAGCAGCCCCTATGGGAGCTCCTACGAGCAGTACTTC.

In the case of this clone: The junction shows a germline mismatch at one end, possibly a read error. The chain has TRBV6-5 and TRBJ1-5; a weak D match, TRBD1 (5 bases). The CDR3 extends over 14 amino acids. Germline V lookup: CDR1 MNHEY, CDR2 SVGAGI. CDR3 region: CTSSKRDGYQPQHF. The CDR3 DNA sequence: TGTACCAGCAGTAAGCGGGACGGTTATCAGCCCCAGCATTTT.

The chain employs TRBV7-9 and TRBJ2-5, with D hard to call. CDR3 length equals 13 residues. Deletions cut 2 bases from V and 1 base from J, with 5 bases between. The germline V gene encodes CDR1 SEHNR and CDR2 FQNEAQ (reference sequence). The CDR3 sequence: CASSLLFQETQYF. CDR3 coding DNA: TGTGCCAGCAGCTTACTTTTCCAAGAGACCCAGTACTTC.

This clone was seen a few times. The chain has TRBV2 and TRBJ2-7, with D possibly TRBD1 on 5 matching bases. CDR1 SNHLY and CDR2 FYNNEI come from the germline V gene. Deletions cut 4 bases from V and 7 bases from J, with 20 bases between. CDR3 length: 15 amino acids. CDR3 sequence (DNA): TGTGCCAGCAGTGTATTCATGAATCTCCAGGGAGAGCAGTACTTC. Protein product: CASSVFMNLQGEQYF.

The gene calls are TRBV5-1 and TRBJ2-5; no firm D call. Looked up from germline, CDR1 is SGHRS and CDR2 is YFSETQ. The V end lost 0 bases, the J end lost 0 bases, and 6 bases lay between the germline ends. This CDR3 has 14 residues. The CDR3 bases are TGCGCCAGCAGCTTGGACGGGTACCAAGAGACCCAGTACTTC. It specifies CASSLDGYQETQYF.

The table lists this clone with a count of one. The CDR3 DNA is TGTGCCAGCACCTTGGCCTCCCAGTACTTC. Translation: CASTLASQYF. The chain couples TRBV2 to TRBJ2-5, with D unclear. CDR3 length equals 10 residues. Trimming cost V 7 bases and J 9 bases, with 9 bases left between them. Looked up from germline, CDR1 is SNHLY and CDR2 is FYNNEI.

This sequence joins TRBV7-9 and TRBJ2-3, with a tentative D call TRBD2 (6 bases). The length of the CDR3 is 18 residues. The germline V gene has CDR1 SEHNR and CDR2 FQNEAQ (reference sequence). The V end lost 1 base, the J end lost 0 bases, and 17 bases lay between the germline ends. The CDR3 is CASSLGWLREISTDTQYF. CDR3 DNA: TGTGCCAGCAGCTTAGGATGGTTACGGGAGATAAGCACAGATACGCAGTATTTT.

This clone came up once. This sequence joins TRBV6-1 and TRBJ2-3, with D tentatively TRBD2 (6 bases). V was trimmed by 0 bases and J by 4 bases, leaving 8 bases between them. Per germline, CDR1 MNHNS and CDR2 SASEGT. The CDR3 sequence is 14 residues long. The CDR3 nucleotides read TGTGCCAGCAGTGAAGCGTGGGGGGCAGATACGCAGTATTTT. Translated: CASSEAWGADTQYF.

This chain connects TRBV5-4 to TRBJ1-2; perhaps TRBD1 as D (6 bases). CDR1 and CDR2 from the germline V gene are SGHNT and YYREEE (reference sequence). V was clipped by 4 bases and J by 3 bases, with 10 bases between them. This CDR3 has 13 residues. CDR3 DNA: TGTGCCAGCAGCCCAAACAGGGACTATGGCTACACCTTC. This encodes CASSPNRDYGYTF.

J is TRBJ2-7 and V is TRBV13, with D possibly being TRBD2 (6 bases). Germline values: CDR1 PRHDT, CDR2 FYEKMQ (reference sequence). This CDR3 spans 14 amino acids. The V and J ends lost 2 bases and 0 bases respectively, with 8 bases between them. The CDR3 sequence is CASSLRGNSYEQYF. The CDR3 bases are TGTGCCAGCAGCTTACGCGGGAACTCCTACGAGCAGTACTTC.

The V and J genes are TRBV28 and TRBJ2-3; 7 positions match TRBD2. The J segment lost 5 bases and the V segment lost 8 bases, leaving 7 bases of the junction unmatched. The CDR3 extends over 13 amino acids. CDR1 and CDR2 from the germline V gene are MDHEN and SYDVKM. In DNA form, the CDR3 reads TGTGCCAGCGGGGCTAGCGGATTAGATACGCAGTATTTT. Translated: CASGASGLDTQYF.

This chain joins TRBV28 and TRBJ2-1; D may be TRBD2 (6 bases). Trimming took 7 bases from V and 4 from J, leaving 17 bases between them. The CDR3 is made up of 15 amino acids. Germline CDR1 and CDR2: MDHEN and SYDVKM. CDR3: CASTTLAAVYNEQFF. CDR3 nucleotides: TGTGCCAGCACCACCTTAGCGGCGGTTTACAATGAGCAGTTCTTC.